The TCR beta chain described here comes from a study of cytomegalovirus exposure and HLA in healthy donors. Vbeta (60) and Jbeta (13) primers were used in the PCR. The table came from immunoSEQ multiplex PCR; TCRdb's copy has only in-frame clones and leaves some out. The sample lists some 190,000 clones, about three quarters occurring once. Study-level points and caveats: Most subjects' HLA-A and HLA-B alleles were reportedly predicted from TCR beta sequences. Analysis was performed later, and it showed HLA-associated TCR beta chains to be more clonally expanded than equally common others. Among donors in an Asian-associated ancestry cluster, a later analysis reportedly found fewer N-insertions than the roughly 700-donor mean.

In regard to this clone: Its antigen is currently unknown. One end of the junction is discordant with germline, which a read error may explain.

Germline V gene data show CDR1 as MRHNA and CDR2 as SNTAGT. The CDR3 has 12 residues. The rearrangement joins TRBV6-4 to TRBJ2-1; TRBD1 is a possible D gene (6 bases). The sample consisted of PBMCs. This receptor was identified in a woman in her thirties or forties in good health and CMV-seronegative. The CDR3 nucleotides are TGTGCCAGCAGTGAATTTAGAGGGGGAGAGATCTTC. The encoded protein is CASSEFRGGEIF.